The 18 T cell receptor beta chains listed next were all sequenced from one sample in a study of T cells after posttransplantation cyclophosphamide (dated by TCRdb to between 2015 and 2016). The library was produced with the immunoSEQ multiplex PCR assay. The table comes from immuneACCESS by way of TCRdb, which keeps in-frame sequences with V and J called. Part of the clones is missing from these tables; in studies checked, under half for an unresolved V gene and the rest for unknown reasons. With roughly 24,000 clones recorded, this sample contains no clone counted only once. The ten largest clonotypes hold approximately 7% of the sample. Sequencing was carried out using PBMCs. The receptors derive from a woman in her sixties in good health, CMV-negative, and a related stem cell transplant donor.

This clone showed up many times. The V gene is TRBV11-2, the J gene TRBJ1-3; maybe TRBD1 (6 bases). CDR1 and CDR2 from the germline V gene are SGHAT and FQNNGV. The CDR3 length is 15 residues. Trimming took 5 bases from V and 2 from J, leaving 13 bases between them. The CDR3 reads CASSIQGTAGNTIYF. CDR3 bases: TGTGCCAGCAGCATACAGGGTACGGCTGGAAACACCATATATTTT.

This chain connects TRBV5-1 to TRBJ2-5, with TRBD2 matching 9 bases. Germline loops: CDR1 SGHRS, CDR2 YFSETQ. This CDR3 is built from 15 residues. After removal of 1 base from V and 5 bases from J, the junction contained 6 bases not matched to a gene. CDR3 DNA: TGCGCCAGCAGCTTGATGGGTAGCGGGAGTGAGACCCAGTACTTC. Translated: CASSLMGSGSETQYF.

This clone was observed many times. The V gene is TRBV28, the J gene TRBJ2-7; 9 nucleotides line up with TRBD1. The CDR3 covers 16 residues. V shed 4 bases and J 3 bases; nucleotides not matched to a gene: 10. Germline CDR1 MDHEN, CDR2 SYDVKM. Written as DNA, the CDR3 is TGTGCCAGCAGTTCCTGGACAGGGGCCTCAGGCTACGAGCAGTACGTC. It encodes CASSSWTGASGYEQYV.

This clone turned up a few times. The chain recombines TRBV5-1 with TRBJ2-5; D is unclear. CDR1 and CDR2 (germline): SGHRS, YFSETQ. The CDR3 is 14 amino acids. The V and J ends lost 0 bases and 1 base respectively, with 7 bases between them. CDR3 DNA: TGCGCCAGCAGCTTGGGTGGGCCCCAAGAGACCCAGTACTTC. It is translated as CASSLGGPQETQYF.

This clone was seen at least ten times. V and J are TRBV27 and TRBJ2-3; D is possibly TRBD1 (5 bases). The V end was cut by 4 bases, the J end by 2 bases, with 16 bases between. CDR1 MNHEY and CDR2 SMNVEV come from the germline V gene (reference sequence). The CDR3 covers 16 residues. CDR3 DNA sequence: TGTGCCAGCAGTTCCCCGCTGGCAGGGCTCACAGATACGCAGTATTTT. This translates into CASSSPLAGLTDTQYF.

This clone was seen repeatedly, ten times or more. The CDR3 DNA reads as TGTGCCAGCAGTGGAGGTAACACCGGGGAGCTGTTTTTT. It is translated as CASSGGNTGELFF. V usage is TRBV2 and J usage is TRBJ2-2; no firm D call. CDR1 and CDR2 from the germline V gene are SNHLY and FYNNEI. V was cut by 4 bases and J by 2 bases, with 5 bases left in between. The CDR3 spans 13 residues.

This clone appeared many times. The rearrangement uses TRBV7-9 and TRBJ1-3; D is possibly TRBD1 (5 bases). The CDR3 consists of 13 residues. Germline CDR1 and CDR2: SEHNR and FQNEAQ (reference sequence). The germline V and J ends were trimmed by 5 bases and 0 bases, with 5 bases remaining between them. The CDR3 region has the DNA TGTGCCAGCAGCCAGGGCTCTGGAAACACCATATATTTT. Translation: CASSQGSGNTIYF.

This clone was seen repeatedly, ten times or more. The rearrangement uses TRBV7-6 and TRBJ2-3, with 13 nucleotides matching TRBD2. The germline V gene encodes CDR1 SGHVS and CDR2 FNYEAQ. The CDR3 sequence is 15 residues long. The V segment lost 5 bases and the J segment 3 bases; nucleotides outside the gene matches: 2. The CDR3 DNA reads as TGTGCCAGCAGCCTGACTAGCGGGAGGACAGATACGCAGTATTTT. This gives the protein CASSLTSGRTDTQYF. The whole variable domain, filled in from reference TRBV7-6 and TRBJ2-3, reads GAGVSQSPRYKVTKRGQDVALRCDPISGHVSLYWYRQALGQGPEFLTYFNYEAQQDKSGLPNDRFSAERPEGSISTLTIQRTEQRDSAMYRCASSLTSGRTDTQYFGPGTRLTVL.

In its sample, this clone was seen many times. The chain couples TRBV2 to TRBJ2-7; 13 nucleotides agree with TRBD2. Unmatched junction bases numbered 6, after V lost 3 bases and J lost 1 base. This CDR3 is 17 amino acids long. CDR1 is SNHLY and CDR2 is FYNNEI in the germline V gene. The CDR3 loop is CASSDMGLAGRSYEQYF. The CDR3 DNA sequence: TGTGCCAGCAGTGATATGGGACTAGCGGGAAGGTCCTACGAGCAGTACTTC. Full variable domain (remainder filled in from reference TRBV2 and TRBJ2-7): EPEVTQTPSHQVTQMGQEVILRCVPISNHLYFYWYRQILGQKVEFLVSFYNNEISEKSEIFDDQFSVERPDGSNFTLKIRSTKLEDSAMYFCASSDMGLAGRSYEQYFGPGTRLTVT.

This clone was counted many times. J is TRBJ1-2 and V is TRBV2, with 7 bases identical to TRBD1. The J segment lost 4 bases and the V segment lost 4 bases, leaving 6 bases of the junction unmatched. This CDR3 spans 14 amino acids. Germline CDR1 reads SNHLY; CDR2 reads FYNNEI. The CDR3 DNA reads TGTGCCAGCAGTGGAATACAGGGGAGCTATGGCTACACCTTC. Protein product: CASSGIQGSYGYTF.

This clone showed up just a few times. The chain carries TRBV6-5 and TRBJ2-5, with a tentative D call TRBD2 (5 bases). Germline V gene data show CDR1 as MNHEY and CDR2 as SVGAGI. The CDR3 covers 13 residues. Trimming pared 8 bases from V and 4 bases from J, leaving 14 bases between. DNA of the CDR3: TGTGCCAGCGGAACCACAGCGGTAGAGACCCAGTACTTC. This encodes CASGTTAVETQYF.

Ten or more counts support this clone. CDR3 loop: CASSPGLAGSHEQFF. In DNA form, the CDR3 reads TGTGCCAGCAGCCCAGGACTAGCGGGATCGCATGAGCAGTTCTTC. The rearrangement uses TRBV13 and TRBJ2-1; the match to TRBD2 covers 12 bases. Germline values: CDR1 PRHDT, CDR2 FYEKMQ (reference sequence). V gave up 5 bases and J gave up 8 bases; unmatched junction bases: 7. There are 15 residues in the CDR3. Filled out from reference TRBV13 and TRBJ2-1, the complete variable domain reads AAGVIQSPRHLIKEKRETATLKCYPIPRHDTVYWYQQGPGQDPQFLISFYEKMQSDKGSIPDRFSAQQFSDYHSELNMSSLELGDSALYFCASSPGLAGSHEQFFGPGTRLTVL.

Notes on this clone: A much bigger clone sits one base away, suggesting this may be a read error. The rearrangement joins TRBV4-3 to TRBJ1-2; 7 bases are shared with TRBD1. In germline, CDR1 is LGHNA, CDR2 YSLEER. Trimming at V came to 1 base and at J to 3 bases, leaving 5 bases not matched to a gene. The length of the CDR3 is 15 residues. In DNA form, the CDR3 reads TGCGCCAGCAGCCAAGGCCCCGGGACAGACTATGGCTACACCTTC. Protein product: CASSQGPGTDYGYTF.

This clone occurred many times. The V and J genes are TRBV5-1 and TRBJ2-1; possibly TRBD1 for D (6 bases). The germline CDR1 and CDR2 sequences are SGHRS and YFSETQ. The V and J ends lost 4 bases and 3 bases respectively, with 11 bases between them. This CDR3 spans 14 amino acids. The CDR3 loop reads CASSPGQSYNEQFF. For the CDR3, the DNA is TGCGCCAGCAGCCCCGGACAGAGCTACAATGAGCAGTTCTTC. Combining the CDR3 with reference TRBV5-1 and TRBJ2-1 gives the whole variable domain KAGVTQTPRYLIKTRGQQVTLSCSPISGHRSVSWYQQTPGQGLQFLFEYFSETQRNKGNFPGRFSGRQFSNSRSEMNVSTLELGDSALYLCASSPGQSYNEQFFGPGTRLTVL.

This clone was picked up many times. The chain links TRBV6-5 to TRBJ2-5; D ambiguous. V lost 0 bases to trimming and J lost 9 bases, with 11 bases between them. The length of the CDR3 is 13 residues. Germline V gene data show CDR1 as MNHEY and CDR2 as SVGAGI. The CDR3 loop reads CASSYSKSVSQYF. CDR3 DNA sequence: TGTGCCAGCAGTTACTCGAAGTCGGTGTCCCAGTACTTC.

At least ten counts were recorded for this clone. The gene calls are TRBV28 and TRBJ1-1; 7 nucleotides match TRBD1. CDR3 length: 14 residues. V lost 3 bases, J lost 3 bases, and 4 bases stayed unmatched. CDR1 MDHEN and CDR2 SYDVKM come from the germline V gene. CDR3 protein: CASSFTGDDTEAFF. CDR3 coding DNA: TGTGCCAGCAGTTTCACAGGGGACGACACTGAAGCTTTCTTT.

This clone was observed at least ten times. This rearrangement joins TRBV27 to TRBJ2-2; TRBD2 matches 10 bases. Germline values: CDR1 MNHEY, CDR2 SMNVEV (reference sequence). Trimming removed 2 bases from V and 6 bases from J; junction bases left unmatched: 6. The CDR3 length is 16 residues. CDR3 sequence: CASSLLAGVVAGELFF. As DNA, the CDR3 is TGTGCCAGCAGTTTACTAGCGGGAGTTGTTGCCGGGGAGCTGTTTTTT.

This clone was counted at least ten times. V is TRBV2 and J is TRBJ2-2, with 7 bases that match TRBD1. CDR3 length equals 15 residues. CDR1 is SNHLY, CDR2 FYNNEI, per germline. V shed 2 bases, J shed 5 bases, and the junction held 5 bases outside the gene matches. The CDR3 coding sequence is TGTGCCAGCAGTGAATTCGGCAGGGGGACCGGGGAGCTGTTTTTT. Translating gives CASSEFGRGTGELFF.